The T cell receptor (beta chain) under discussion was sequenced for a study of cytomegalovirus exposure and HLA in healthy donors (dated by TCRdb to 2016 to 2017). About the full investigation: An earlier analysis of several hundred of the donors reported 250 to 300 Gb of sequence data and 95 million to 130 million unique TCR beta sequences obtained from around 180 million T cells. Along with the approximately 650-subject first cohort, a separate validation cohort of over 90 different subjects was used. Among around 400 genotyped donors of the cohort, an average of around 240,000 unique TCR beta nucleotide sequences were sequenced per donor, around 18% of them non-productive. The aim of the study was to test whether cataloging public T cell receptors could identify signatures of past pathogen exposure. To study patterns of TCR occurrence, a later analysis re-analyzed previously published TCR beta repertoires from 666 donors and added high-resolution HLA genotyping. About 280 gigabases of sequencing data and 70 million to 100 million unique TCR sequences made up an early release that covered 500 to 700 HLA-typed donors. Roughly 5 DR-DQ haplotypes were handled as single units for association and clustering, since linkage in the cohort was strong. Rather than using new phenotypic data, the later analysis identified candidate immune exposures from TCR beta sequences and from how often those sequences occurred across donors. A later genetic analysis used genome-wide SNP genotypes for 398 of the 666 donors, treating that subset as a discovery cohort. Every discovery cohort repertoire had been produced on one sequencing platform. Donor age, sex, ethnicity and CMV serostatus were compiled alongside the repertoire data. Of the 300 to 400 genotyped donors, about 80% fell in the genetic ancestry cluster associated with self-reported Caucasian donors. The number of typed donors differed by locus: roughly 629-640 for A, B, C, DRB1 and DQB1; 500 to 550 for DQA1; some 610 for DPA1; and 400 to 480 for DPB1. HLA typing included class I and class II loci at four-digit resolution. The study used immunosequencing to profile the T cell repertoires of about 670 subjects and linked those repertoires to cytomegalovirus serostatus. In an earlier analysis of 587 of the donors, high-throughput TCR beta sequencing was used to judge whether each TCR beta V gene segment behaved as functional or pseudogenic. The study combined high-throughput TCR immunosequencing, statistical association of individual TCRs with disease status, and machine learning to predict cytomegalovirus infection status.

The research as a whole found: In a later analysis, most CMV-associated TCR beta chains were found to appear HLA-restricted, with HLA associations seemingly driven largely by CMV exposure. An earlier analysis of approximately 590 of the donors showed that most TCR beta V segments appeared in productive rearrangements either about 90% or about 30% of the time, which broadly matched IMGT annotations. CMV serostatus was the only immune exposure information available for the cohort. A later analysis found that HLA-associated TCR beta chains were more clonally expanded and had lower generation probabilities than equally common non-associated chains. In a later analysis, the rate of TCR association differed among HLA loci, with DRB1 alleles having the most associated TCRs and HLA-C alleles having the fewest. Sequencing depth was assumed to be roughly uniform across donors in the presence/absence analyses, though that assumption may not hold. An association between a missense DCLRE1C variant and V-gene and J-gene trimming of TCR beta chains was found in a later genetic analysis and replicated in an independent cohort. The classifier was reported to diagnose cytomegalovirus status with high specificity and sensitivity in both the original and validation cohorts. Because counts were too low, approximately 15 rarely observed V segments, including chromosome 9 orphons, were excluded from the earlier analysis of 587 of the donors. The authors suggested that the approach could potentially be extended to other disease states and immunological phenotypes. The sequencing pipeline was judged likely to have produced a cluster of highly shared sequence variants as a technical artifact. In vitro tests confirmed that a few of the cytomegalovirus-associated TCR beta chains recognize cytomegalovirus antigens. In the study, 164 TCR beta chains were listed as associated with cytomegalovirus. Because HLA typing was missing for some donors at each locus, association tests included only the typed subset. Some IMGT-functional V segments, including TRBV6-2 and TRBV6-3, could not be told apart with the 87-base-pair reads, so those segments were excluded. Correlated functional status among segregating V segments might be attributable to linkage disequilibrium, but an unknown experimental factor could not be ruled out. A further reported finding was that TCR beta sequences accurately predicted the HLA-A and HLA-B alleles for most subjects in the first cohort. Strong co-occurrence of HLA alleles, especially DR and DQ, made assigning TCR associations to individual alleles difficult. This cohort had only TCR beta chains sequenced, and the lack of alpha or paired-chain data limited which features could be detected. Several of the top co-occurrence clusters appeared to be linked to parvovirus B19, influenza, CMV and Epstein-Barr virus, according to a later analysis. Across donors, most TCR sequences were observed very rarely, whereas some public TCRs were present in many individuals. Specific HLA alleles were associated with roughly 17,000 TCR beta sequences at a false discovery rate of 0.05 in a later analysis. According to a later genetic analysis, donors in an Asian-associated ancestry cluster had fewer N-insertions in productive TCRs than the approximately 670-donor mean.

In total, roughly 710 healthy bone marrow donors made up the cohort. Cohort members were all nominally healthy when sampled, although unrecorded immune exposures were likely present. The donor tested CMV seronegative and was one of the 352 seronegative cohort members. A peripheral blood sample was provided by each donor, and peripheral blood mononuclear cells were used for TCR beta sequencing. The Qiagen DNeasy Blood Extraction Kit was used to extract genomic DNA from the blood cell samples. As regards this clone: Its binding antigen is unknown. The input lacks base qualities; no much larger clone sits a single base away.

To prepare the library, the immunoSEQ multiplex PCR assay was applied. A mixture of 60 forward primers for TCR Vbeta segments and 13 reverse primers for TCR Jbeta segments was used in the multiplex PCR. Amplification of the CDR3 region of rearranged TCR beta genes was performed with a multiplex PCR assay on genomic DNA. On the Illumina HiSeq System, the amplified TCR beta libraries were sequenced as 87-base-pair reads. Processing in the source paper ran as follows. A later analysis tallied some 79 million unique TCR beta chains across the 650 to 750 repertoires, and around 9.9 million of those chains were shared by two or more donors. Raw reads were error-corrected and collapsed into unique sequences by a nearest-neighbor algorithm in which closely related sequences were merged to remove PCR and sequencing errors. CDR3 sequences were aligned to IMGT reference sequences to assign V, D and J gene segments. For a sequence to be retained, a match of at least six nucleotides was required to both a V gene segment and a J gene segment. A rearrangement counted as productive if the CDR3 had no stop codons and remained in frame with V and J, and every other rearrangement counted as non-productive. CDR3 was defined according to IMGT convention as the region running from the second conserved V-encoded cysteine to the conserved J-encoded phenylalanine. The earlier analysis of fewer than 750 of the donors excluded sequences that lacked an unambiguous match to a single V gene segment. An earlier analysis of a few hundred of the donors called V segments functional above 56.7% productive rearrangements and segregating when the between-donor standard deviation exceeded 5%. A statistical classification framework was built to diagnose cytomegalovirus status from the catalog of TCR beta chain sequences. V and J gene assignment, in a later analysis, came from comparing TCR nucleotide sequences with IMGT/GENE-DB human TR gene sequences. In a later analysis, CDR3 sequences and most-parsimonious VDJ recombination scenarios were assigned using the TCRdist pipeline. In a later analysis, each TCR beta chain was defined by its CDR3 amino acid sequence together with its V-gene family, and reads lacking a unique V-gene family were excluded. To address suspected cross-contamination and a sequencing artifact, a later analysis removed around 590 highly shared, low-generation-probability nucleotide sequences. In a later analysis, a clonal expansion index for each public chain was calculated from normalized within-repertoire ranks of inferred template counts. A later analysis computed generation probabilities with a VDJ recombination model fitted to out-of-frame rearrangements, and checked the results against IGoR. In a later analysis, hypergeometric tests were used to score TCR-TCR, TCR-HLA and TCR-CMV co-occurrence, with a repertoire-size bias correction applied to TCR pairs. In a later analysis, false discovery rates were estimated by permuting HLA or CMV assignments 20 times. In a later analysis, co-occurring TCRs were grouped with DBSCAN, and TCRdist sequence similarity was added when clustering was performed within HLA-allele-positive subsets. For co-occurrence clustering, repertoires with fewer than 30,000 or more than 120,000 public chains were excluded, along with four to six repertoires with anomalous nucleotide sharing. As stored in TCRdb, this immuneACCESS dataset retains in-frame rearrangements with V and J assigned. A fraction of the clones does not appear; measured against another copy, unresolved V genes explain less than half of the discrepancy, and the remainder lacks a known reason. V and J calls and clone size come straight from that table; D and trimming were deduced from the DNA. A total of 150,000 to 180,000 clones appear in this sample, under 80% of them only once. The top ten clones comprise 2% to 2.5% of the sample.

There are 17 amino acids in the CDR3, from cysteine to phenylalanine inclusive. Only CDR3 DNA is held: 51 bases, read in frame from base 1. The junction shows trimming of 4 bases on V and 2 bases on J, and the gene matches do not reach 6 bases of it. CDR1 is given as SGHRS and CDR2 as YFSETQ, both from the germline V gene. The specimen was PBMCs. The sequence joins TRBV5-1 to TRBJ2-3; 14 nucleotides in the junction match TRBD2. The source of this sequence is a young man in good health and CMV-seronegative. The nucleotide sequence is TGCGCCAGCAGCCTGGGGACTAGCGGGGGCCTCACAGATACGCAGTATTTT. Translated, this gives CASSLGTSGGLTDTQYF.